These 28 T cell receptor beta chains were sequenced from one sample in a study of Ad26.COV2.S vaccination and SARS-CoV-2 variants. Produced via immunoSEQ multiplex PCR; TCRdb's table is partial and in-frame only. The sample shows over 110,000 clones, about nine tenths of them seen only once. The sample was peripheral blood, taken after recovery from COVID-19. The receptors derive from a human donor who had recovered from COVID-19.

The chain carries TRBV7-9 and TRBJ2-5; the D gene is possibly TRBD2 (5 bases). V was pared by 7 bases and J by 0 bases, with 15 bases between. The CDR3 extends over 15 amino acids. CDR1 is SEHNR and CDR2 is FQNEAQ in the germline V gene (reference sequence). In DNA form, the CDR3 reads TGTGCCAGCACTAAAGCCCCCGGGGACCAAGAGACCCAGTACTTC. Translated: CASTKAPGDQETQYF.

This clone was seen a few times. CDR3 coding DNA: TGTGCCAGCAGCGTAGCGGGGGATTCACCCCTCCACTTT. This codes for CASSVAGDSPLHF. J is TRBJ1-6 and V is TRBV9; weak D call: TRBD1 (5 bases). V shed 0 bases and J shed 8 bases, with 6 bases lying between them. This CDR3 has 13 amino acids. The V gene's germline CDR1 is SGDLS and CDR2 YYNGEE.

The chain couples TRBV5-1 to TRBJ2-3, with TRBD2 matching over 9 bases. CDR3 length equals 17 residues. The germline CDR1 and CDR2 sequences are SGHRS and YFSETQ. The ends lost 4 bases at V and 3 bases at J; junction bases unmatched: 12. As DNA, the CDR3 is TGCGCCAGCAGCCTCCTCGGAGGCGGGGGGGCTACAGATACGCAGTATTTT. It codes for CASSLLGGGGATDTQYF.

V and J are TRBV9 and TRBJ2-3; TRBD2 aligns across 8 bases. The germline V gene has CDR1 SGDLS and CDR2 YYNGEE. The CDR3 runs 14 residues. V shed 4 bases and J 2 bases; nucleotides not matched to a gene: 3. CDR3 DNA sequence: TGTGCCAGCAGCAGAGCGGGGGCCACAGATACGCAGTATTTT. Its translation: CASSRAGATDTQYF.

J is TRBJ2-5 and V is TRBV19; 7 bases are a match to TRBD2. The CDR3 totals 15 residues. Germline V gene lookup returns CDR1 LNHDA and CDR2 SQIVND (reference sequence). V was clipped by 7 bases and J by 5 bases; unmatched bases: 13. The CDR3 loop reads CASNEGRGRGETQYF. CDR3 bases: TGTGCCAGTAATGAGGGGCGGGGGAGAGGGGAGACCCAGTACTTC.

The chain joins TRBV5-5 to TRBJ2-7; no reliable D call. The CDR3 extends over 13 amino acids. With 4 bases removed from V and 2 bases from J, the gap between germline ends came to 10 bases. The germline gives CDR1 SGHKS, CDR2 YYEKEE (reference sequence). The CDR3 region is CASSLVNTYEQYF. CDR3 nucleotide sequence: TGTGCCAGCAGCCTCGTTAATACCTACGAGCAGTACTTC.

The V and J genes are TRBV5-6 and TRBJ2-7; D remains ambiguous. The ends were cut back, 1 base at V and 5 bases at J, with 10 bases in the middle. CDR1 SGHDT and CDR2 YYEEEE come from the germline V gene. CDR3 length: 13 residues. CDR3: CASSLSSGHEQYF. CDR3 in DNA: TGTGCCAGCAGCTTGTCCTCCGGGCACGAGCAGTACTTC.

The rearrangement joins TRBV6-4 to TRBJ2-7; TRBD1 might be the D (6 bases). Trimming took off 4 bases at V and 0 bases at J, with 19 bases between the two ends. CDR1 and CDR2 (germline): MRHNA, SNTAGT. The CDR3 consists of 17 residues. In nucleotides, the CDR3 is TGTGCCAGCAGTGCCCTTAATGGGACACCTTTCTCCTACGAGCAGTACTTC. Its protein is CASSALNGTPFSYEQYF.

This clone was observed once. The gene calls are TRBV28 and TRBJ2-1; D is perhaps TRBD1 (5 bases). Germline V gives CDR1 MDHEN, CDR2 SYDVKM. V was pared by 10 bases and J by 8 bases, with 21 bases between. The CDR3 spans 14 residues. This CDR3 is CATQAPTVSDEQFF. CDR3 DNA: TGTGCCACCCAAGCTCCGACAGTTTCAGATGAGCAGTTCTTC. Using reference TRBV28 and TRBJ2-1 for the parts outside the CDR3, the full variable domain is DVKVTQSSRYLVKRTGEKVFLECVQDMDHENMFWYRQDPGLGLRLIYFSYDVKMKEKGDIPEGYSVSREKKERFSLILESASTNQTSMYLCATQAPTVSDEQFFGPGTRLTVL.

This chain uses TRBV28 with TRBJ1-2, with TRBD1 as a possible D gene (5 bases). Trimming took 8 bases from V and 5 from J, leaving 15 bases between them. This CDR3 has 13 residues. CDR1 is MDHEN, CDR2 SYDVKM, per germline. The CDR3: CASGAGYAYGYTF. For the CDR3, the DNA is TGTGCCAGCGGGGCAGGTTATGCTTATGGCTACACCTTC.

This chain connects TRBV10-2 to TRBJ1-1; D remains ambiguous. The CDR3 has 14 residues. The germline V and J ends were trimmed by 10 bases and 4 bases, with 19 bases remaining between them. The germline V gene encodes CDR1 WSHSY and CDR2 SAAADI. CDR3 amino acids: CATSDGYGGTEAFF. Here the CDR3 DNA reads TGCGCCACCTCGGACGGCTACGGCGGCACTGAAGCTTTCTTT.

This rearrangement joins TRBV21-1 to TRBJ1-6; the DNA was not compared with TRBD1, the D call given in the table. TRBV21-1 represents a pseudogene. The CDR3 consists of 17 residues. The CDR3 loop reads CASSCVGTGPYNSPLHF. DNA for the CDR3: TGTGCCAGCAGCTGTGTCGGGACAGGCCCCTATAATTCACCCCTCCACTTT.

The chain has TRBV11-2 and TRBJ1-5; 7 positions match TRBD1. The CDR3 sequence is 13 residues long. Germline assignment: CDR1 SGHAT and CDR2 FQNNGV. V was clipped by 4 bases and J by 5 bases; unmatched bases: 2. The CDR3, as DNA: TGTGCCAGCAGCTACAGGGGCGATCAGCCCCAGCATTTT. Translation: CASSYRGDQPQHF.

The rearrangement uses TRBV9 and TRBJ1-1; TRBD1 aligns across 8 bases. This CDR3 region has 13 residues. V lost 10 bases, J lost 1 base, and 6 bases stayed unmatched. The germline gives CDR1 SGDLS, CDR2 YYNGEE. CDR3 amino acids: CAGSRGQNTEAFF. CDR3 nucleotides: TGTGCCGGCTCCAGGGGGCAGAACACTGAAGCTTTCTTT.

The rearrangement uses TRBV29-1 and TRBJ2-3; 12 nucleotides agree with TRBD2. CDR3 length: 19 residues. Germline CDR1 reads SQVTM; CDR2 reads ANQGSEA. Trimming took 3 bases from V and 3 from J; bases not matched to a gene: 16. CDR3 amino acids: CSVDAQLAGGLIGTDTQYF. CDR3 bases: TGCAGCGTTGATGCTCAGCTAGCGGGGGGGCTAATAGGGACAGATACGCAGTATTTT.

The genes are TRBV4-3 and TRBJ1-2, with D possibly TRBD1 on 6 matching bases. This CDR3 has 14 amino acids. Germline V gives CDR1 LGHNA, CDR2 YSLEER. Trimming removed 2 bases at V and 7 bases at J, with 14 bases between. CDR3 in amino acids: CASSQPDRSRGYTF. The CDR3, as DNA: TGCGCCAGCAGCCAACCCGACAGGAGCCGTGGCTACACCTTC.

There are a few counts of this clone. The V call is TRBV5-5, the J call TRBJ1-1; no clear D. The germline V gene has CDR1 SGHKS and CDR2 YYEKEE (reference sequence). There are 14 residues in the CDR3. Trimming took 0 bases from V and 0 from J, leaving 6 bases between them. CDR3 coding DNA: TGTGCCAGCAGCTTGGGAATCATGAACACTGAAGCTTTCTTT. Encoded protein: CASSLGIMNTEAFF.

The chain carries TRBV28 and TRBJ2-7; weak D call: TRBD2 (6 bases). The V end was cut by 2 bases, the J end by 5 bases, with 7 bases between. CDR3 length: 12 amino acids. Germline-derived CDR1 and CDR2 are MDHEN and SYDVKM. As DNA, the CDR3 is TGTGCCAGCAGTTTAGGGAGGAACGAGCAGTACTTC. This gives the protein CASSLGRNEQYF.

This chain joins TRBV30 and TRBJ2-5, with D possibly being TRBD2 (6 bases). Germline loops: CDR1 GTSNPN, CDR2 SVGIG (reference sequence). The CDR3 covers 13 residues. Deletions cut 2 bases from V and 6 bases from J, with 13 bases between. The CDR3 here is CAWSPGGMKTQYF. CDR3 coding DNA: TGTGCCTGGAGTCCCGGGGGAATGAAGACCCAGTACTTC. Combining the CDR3 with reference TRBV30 and TRBJ2-5 gives the whole variable domain SQTIHQWPATLVQPVGSPLSLECTVEGTSNPNLYWYRQAAGRGLQLLFYSVGIGQISSEVPQNLSASRPQDRQFILSSKKLLLSDSGFYLCAWSPGGMKTQYFGPGTRLLVL.

This sequence joins TRBV4-3 and TRBJ2-5, with D unclear. Deletions cut 5 bases from V and 0 bases from J, with 13 bases between. Germline CDR1 is LGHNA and CDR2 is YSLEER. This CDR3 has 15 amino acids. The CDR3 DNA sequence: TGCGCCAGCAGCAGGGTATTAGGGCACCAAGAGACCCAGTACTTC. It specifies CASSRVLGHQETQYF.

The chain has TRBV4-1 and TRBJ1-3; 8 bases align to TRBD1. The length of the CDR3 is 16 residues. Germline V gives CDR1 MGHRA, CDR2 YSYEKL. Germline trimming cut 4 bases from V and 3 bases from J; bases unmatched to any gene: 8. The CDR3 nucleotides read TGCGCCAGCAGCCCCCAAGGACAGGGTGTTGGAAACACCATATATTTT. Protein: CASSPQGQGVGNTIYF.

This rearrangement joins TRBV14 to TRBJ1-4; D might be TRBD1 (6 bases). This CDR3 has 13 residues. CDR1 is SGHDN, CDR2 FVKESK, per germline. Between the trimmed V and J ends, which lost 10 bases and 3 bases, there was a span of 12 bases. Here the CDR3 DNA reads TGTGCCACCGCCGGGGGCCCTAATGAAAAACTGTTTTTT. This codes for CATAGGPNEKLFF.

The rearrangement links TRBV28 to TRBJ2-3, with TRBD2 as a possible D gene (5 bases). The CDR3 has 14 amino acids. Germline values: CDR1 MDHEN, CDR2 SYDVKM. Trimming shortened V by 6 bases and J by 1 base, and 11 bases separated the two germline ends. CDR3 loop: CASSFVGGTDTQYF. CDR3 sequence (DNA): TGTGCCAGCAGCTTCGTCGGGGGCACAGATACGCAGTATTTT. Drawing the rest from reference TRBV28 and TRBJ2-3, the complete variable domain is DVKVTQSSRYLVKRTGEKVFLECVQDMDHENMFWYRQDPGLGLRLIYFSYDVKMKEKGDIPEGYSVSREKKERFSLILESASTNQTSMYLCASSFVGGTDTQYFGPGTRLTVL.

The chain is built from TRBV5-1 and TRBJ1-4; 9 bases are shared with TRBD1. CDR1 SGHRS and CDR2 YFSETQ come from the germline V gene. V lost 4 bases to trimming and J lost 7 bases; unmatched junction nucleotides: 8. The CDR3 consists of 15 residues. The CDR3 region has the DNA TGCGCCAGCAGCCCAGGACAGGGGATTAGTGAAAAACTGTTTTTT. Its protein product is CASSPGQGISEKLFF. Complete variable domain (other parts from reference TRBV5-1 and TRBJ1-4): KAGVTQTPRYLIKTRGQQVTLSCSPISGHRSVSWYQQTPGQGLQFLFEYFSETQRNKGNFPGRFSGRQFSNSRSEMNVSTLELGDSALYLCASSPGQGISEKLFFGSGTQLSVL.

The V gene is TRBV6-5, the J gene TRBJ2-7; the match to TRBD2 covers 9 bases. The CDR3 is 15 residues long. V was pared by 5 bases and J by 2 bases, with 7 bases of the junction left unmatched. The V gene's germline CDR1 is MNHEY and CDR2 SVGAGI. CDR3 protein: CASSPGTSRAYEQYF. The CDR3 nucleotides are TGTGCCAGCAGTCCCGGGACTAGCCGGGCCTACGAGCAGTACTTC.

In DNA form, the CDR3 reads TGTGCCAGCAGTTTCCCCGGAGACGAAAAACTGTTTTTT. This sequence encodes CASSFPGDEKLFF. The V and J genes are TRBV28 and TRBJ1-4; D is unresolved. CDR3 size: 13 residues. Trimming cost V 3 bases and J 8 bases, with 10 bases left between them. Germline CDR1 MDHEN, CDR2 SYDVKM.

The chain links TRBV6-2 or TRBV6-3 to TRBJ2-1, with 11 positions matching TRBD2. The CDR3 is 15 residues long. Germline V gives CDR1 MNHEY, CDR2 SVGEGT. V gave up 5 bases and J gave up 6 bases; unmatched junction bases: 6. CDR3 coding DNA: TGTGCCAGCAGTCGGACTAGCGGGTTGAGCAATGAGCAGTTCTTC. Its protein product is CASSRTSGLSNEQFF.

The rearrangement joins TRBV20-1 to TRBJ2-3, with 7 bases lining up with TRBD2. Unmatched junction bases numbered 15, after V lost 3 bases and J lost 6 bases. CDR1 is DFQATT and CDR2 is SNEGSKA in the germline V gene (reference sequence). The CDR3 consists of 16 residues. CDR3 residues: CSASPASGPPSDTQYF. CDR3 nucleotides: TGCAGTGCTAGTCCCGCTAGCGGCCCTCCAAGCGATACGCAGTATTTT.